Following are 10 T cell receptor beta chains from one sample sequenced in a study of T cell repertoires in cytomegalovirus infection (dated by TCRdb to the late 2010s). The instrument was an Illumina HiSeq 1500. TCRdb ran its own pipeline on the public reads, namely fastp trimming at Q25 and MiXCR clone calling, and kept in-frame beta chains. Duplicate CDR3 protein sequences are folded into a single record with the most common DNA and genes. Recorded for this sample are around 530,000 distinct CDR3 sequences; about a quarter of them occurred a single time. The ten largest clones represent 13% of the sample. The specimen sequenced was PBMCs. Every receptor here comes from a human donor in good health (CMV status not recorded). Some clones in this sample may be carry-over from other donors' samples.

The chain couples TRBV2 to TRBJ2-1; D is undetermined. Germline assignment: CDR1 SNHLY and CDR2 FYNNEI. V lost 7 bases and J 5 bases, leaving 12 bases between the germline ends. The CDR3 loop spans 13 amino acids. CDR3 sequence reads: CASTDSLDNEQFF. The CDR3 DNA reads TGTGCCAGCACCGACTCTTTGGACAATGAGCAGTTCTTC.

This clonotype was found many times. The chain has TRBV7-2 and TRBJ2-3; possibly TRBD1 for D (5 bases). The germline V and J ends were trimmed by 5 bases and 2 bases, with 11 bases remaining between them. The length of the CDR3 is 14 residues. Per germline, CDR1 SGHTA and CDR2 FQGNSA. CDR3 protein: CASSPGRSTDTQYF. CDR3 bases: TGTGCCAGCAGCCCAGGGCGATCCACAGATACGCAGTATTTT.

This chain uses TRBV20-1 with TRBJ2-7; 14 bases line up with TRBD2. Germline V gene lookup returns CDR1 DFQATT and CDR2 SNEGSKA (reference sequence). Trimming took 7 bases from V and 7 from J; bases not matched to a gene: 12. CDR3 length: 15 amino acids. CDR3 region: CSGLAGGSPGCEQYV. The CDR3 coding sequence is TGCAGTGGACTAGCGGGAGGGTCGCCGGGGTGTGAGCAGTACGTC.

A few counts support this clonotype. This sequence joins TRBV7-2 and TRBJ1-1; D might be TRBD1 (6 bases). Germline V gene lookup returns CDR1 SGHTA and CDR2 FQGNSA. Trimming shortened V by 1 base and J by 0 bases, and 12 bases separated the two germline ends. The CDR3 spans 16 residues. The CDR3 DNA follows: TGTGCCAGCAGCTTAGGACAGGCGTTGATGAACACTGAAGCTTTCTTT. It yields the protein CASSLGQALMNTEAFF.

In this sample, this clonotype turned up many times. V gene TRBV7-2 combines with J gene TRBJ2-2, with 7 bases identical to TRBD2. After removal of 2 bases from V and 5 bases from J, the junction contained 11 bases not matched to a gene. The length of the CDR3 is 17 residues. Germline V gene lookup returns CDR1 SGHTA and CDR2 FQGNSA. The CDR3 DNA is TGTGCCAGCAGCTTACCGGGCGGGAGTTCTGGTACCGGGGAGCTGTTTTTT. It is translated as CASSLPGGSSGTGELFF.

This clonotype was recorded at least ten times. The J gene is TRBJ2-7, the V gene TRBV28, with D possibly being TRBD1 (6 bases). CDR3 length equals 13 residues. Germline assignment: CDR1 MDHEN and CDR2 SYDVKM. V shed 5 bases and J shed 1 base, with 9 bases lying between them. The CDR3 protein is CASSPGQSYEQYV. The CDR3 coding sequence is TGTGCCAGCAGTCCAGGACAGTCCTACGAGCAGTACGTC.

This clonotype was detected many times. The chain couples TRBV7-2 to TRBJ1-4, with no clear D. Trimming pared 3 bases from V and 6 bases from J, leaving 11 bases between. Per the germline V gene, CDR1 is SGHTA and CDR2 is FQGNSA. This CDR3 is built from 14 residues. The CDR3 nucleotides are TGTGCCAGCAGCTTCCAGGACGGAGATGAAAAACTGTTTTTT. Encoded protein: CASSFQDGDEKLFF.

This chain uses TRBV5-4 with TRBJ2-5; the D call may be TRBD1 or TRBD2 (6 bases each). The V and J ends lost 3 bases and 2 bases respectively, with 14 bases between them. CDR3 length: 15 amino acids. CDR1 and CDR2 (germline): SGHNT, YYREEE (reference sequence). CDR3 in DNA: TGTGCCAGCAGCTGGAAAGTAGGGGGGCAAGAGACCCAGTACTTC. As protein: CASSWKVGGQETQYF.

The rearrangement joins TRBV18 to TRBJ1-1, with 7 nucleotides matching TRBD1. The V gene end was trimmed by 3 bases and the J gene end by 1 base; junction bases not matched to a gene: 11. The CDR3 extends over 17 amino acids. Germline V lookup: CDR1 KGHSH, CDR2 LQKENI. In nucleotides, the CDR3 is TGTGCCAGCTCACCGTCACCAGGGGGTCGAGGGAACACTGAAGCTTTCTTT. This translates into CASSPSPGGRGNTEAFF. Supplemented by reference TRBV18 and TRBJ1-1, the full variable domain reads NAGVMQNPRHLVRRRGQEARLRCSPMKGHSHVYWYRQLPEEGLKFMVYLQKENIIDESGMPKERFSAEFPKEGPSILRIQQVVRGDSAAYFCASSPSPGGRGNTEAFFGQGTRLTVV.

CDR3 protein: CAIRPTQARITGRSGNTIYF. The CDR3 nucleotides read TGTGCCATCAGGCCCACCCAGGCCCGGATAACTGGCCGTTCTGGAAACACCATATATTTT. This rearrangement joins TRBV10-3 to TRBJ1-3; D gene ambiguous. Trimming removed 6 bases from V and 1 base from J, with 28 bases in between. CDR1 is ENHRY and CDR2 is SYGVKD in the germline V gene. CDR3 length: 20 amino acids.